The next 22 T cell receptor beta chains were all read from a single sample in a study of regulatory T cells in long-lasting Graves disease. Indicated time point: newly diagnosed GD, antithyroid drugs for less than 3 months. PBMC-derived RNA was used for the TCR library. Construction of TCR beta libraries relied on iRepertoire HTBI primers and on Arm-PCR targeting CDR3 regions. Using its own MiXCR run on the multiplex PCR reads, TCRdb lists one record per CDR3 protein. The repertoire holds 450,000 to 600,000 distinct CDR3 sequences, with approximately 13% as singletons. The data also belong to a second study, concerning T cells in Graves' hyperthyroidism and ophthalmopathy.

This specimen was peripheral blood mononuclear cells (PBMCs), taken at new diagnosis, from a patient treated with antithyroid drugs. These receptors originate from a man aged 25 to 40 with Graves disease.

This clonotype was counted between two and nine times. This chain connects TRBV9 to TRBJ2-5, with 13 bases fitting TRBD2. Germline CDR1 and CDR2: SGDLS and YYNGEE. V was clipped by 3 bases and J by 0 bases; unmatched bases: 2. CDR3 length: 16 residues. CDR3 sequence: CASSAGTSGDQETQYF. Written as DNA, the CDR3 is TGTGCCAGCAGCGCGGGGACTAGCGGGGACCAAGAGACCCAGTACTTC.

Turning to this clonotype: Given a much more abundant clone one base away, this may be a read error. This chain links TRBV5-1 with TRBJ1-1, with 7 bases lining up with TRBD1. The CDR3 has 14 amino acids. Germline V gene data show CDR1 as SGHRS and CDR2 as YFSETQ. V lost 5 bases to trimming and J lost 3 bases; unmatched junction nucleotides: 7. The CDR3 loop is CASRGGGEDTEAFF. The CDR3 coding sequence is TGCGCCAGCAGAGGGGGCGGAGAGGACACTGAAGCTTTCTTT.

About this clonotype: A far larger clone is one nucleotide away, so this likely arose from a read error. The rearrangement uses TRBV28 and TRBJ2-3; tentatively, D is TRBD1 (5 bases). With the DNA end fitting TRBJ2-7 better, the J assignment may be wrong. Germline-derived CDR1 and CDR2 are MDHEN and SYDVKM. CDR3 length: 14 amino acids. The chain's CDR3 is CASRIQGRPSEQYF. In nucleotides, the CDR3 is TGTGCCAGCAGGATTCAGGGCCGTCCCAGTGAGCAGTACTTC.

The rearrangement links TRBV30 to TRBJ1-2, with D unclear. Trimming pared 1 base from V and 2 bases from J, leaving 2 bases between. The CDR3 loop spans 11 amino acids. Germline lookup yields CDR1 GTSNPN and CDR2 SVGIG (reference sequence). In nucleotides, the CDR3 is TGTGCCTGGAGTGAGAACTATGGCTACACCTTC. Amino acid sequence: CAWSENYGYTF.

In its sample, this clonotype was seen many times. V gene TRBV28 combines with J gene TRBJ2-7; D possibly corresponds to TRBD1 (6 bases). CDR1 is MDHEN and CDR2 is SYDVKM in the germline V gene. This CDR3 is 13 amino acids long. V lost 10 bases and J 2 bases, leaving 15 bases between the germline ends. As DNA, the CDR3 is TGTGCCACCACTACAGGGTACACCTACGAGCAGTACTTC. Its protein is CATTTGYTYEQYF.

This clonotype has just a few counts. The CDR3 bases are TGTGCCAGCTCACCGCCGGGACGGGTCCTAAACGAGCAGTACTTC. Its protein product is CASSPPGRVLNEQYF. V gene TRBV18 combines with J gene TRBJ2-7; the D call may be TRBD1 or TRBD2 (5 bases each). Germline lookup yields CDR1 KGHSH and CDR2 LQKENI. V was cut by 3 bases and J by 5 bases, with 17 bases left in between. The CDR3 consists of 15 residues.

This clonotype came up many times. V usage is TRBV27 and J usage is TRBJ2-7; TRBD1 matches 7 bases. V shed 9 bases and J 6 bases; nucleotides not matched to a gene: 11. This CDR3 has 13 residues. Germline lookup yields CDR1 MNHEY and CDR2 SMNVEV (reference sequence). The CDR3 protein is CARTGQVESEQYF. The CDR3 nucleotides read TGTGCCAGGACCGGACAGGTAGAGTCCGAGCAGTACTTC.

This clonotype turned up a few times. The chain's CDR3 is CASSSNFRSGNIQYF. The CDR3 DNA follows: TGTGCCAGCAGTTCCAATTTTCGGTCGGGAAACATTCAGTACTTC. The gene calls are TRBV2 and TRBJ2-4, with unresolved D. Looked up from germline, CDR1 is SNHLY and CDR2 is FYNNEI. The CDR3 totals 15 residues. The V gene lost 5 bases and the J gene lost 6 bases, with 17 bases spanning the gap.

The CDR3: CSARVLASGRPATTDTQYF. CDR3 nucleotide sequence: TGCAGTGCTAGAGTTCTGGCTAGCGGGAGGCCCGCGACCACAGATACGCAGTATTTT. The gene calls are TRBV20-1 and TRBJ2-3, with 11 bases aligning to TRBD2. The junction had 14 bases not matched to a gene; V was cut back by 1 base and J by 2 bases. The CDR3 loop spans 19 amino acids. Germline loops: CDR1 DFQATT, CDR2 SNEGSKA (reference sequence).

The gene calls are TRBV24-1 and TRBJ2-1; TRBD2 is a possible D gene (6 bases). Trimming left V 7 bases short and J 7 bases short, with 19 bases between. Germline V gene lookup returns CDR1 KGHDR and CDR2 SFDVKD. The CDR3 covers 15 residues. CDR3 protein: CATRAGPSAGNEQFF. CDR3 DNA sequence: TGTGCCACCAGGGCAGGGCCTTCCGCGGGGAATGAGCAGTTCTTC.

There are many counts of this clonotype. This chain links TRBV20-1 with TRBJ2-3, with 8 bases that match TRBD2. This CDR3 spans 15 amino acids. The germline gives CDR1 DFQATT, CDR2 SNEGSKA (reference sequence). Unmatched junction bases numbered 6, after V lost 2 bases and J lost 2 bases. This chain's CDR3 is CSARPYSGTTDTQYF. As DNA, the CDR3 is TGCAGTGCTAGACCTTATAGCGGGACCACAGATACGCAGTATTTT.

This clonotype has ten or more counts. V usage is TRBV20-1 and J usage is TRBJ2-7; no reliable D call. The CDR3 runs to 12 residues. The V end was cut by 4 bases, the J end by 0 bases, with 7 bases between. Germline-derived CDR1 and CDR2 are DFQATT and SNEGSKA (reference sequence). In nucleotides, the CDR3 is TGCAGTGCTAACGACCTCTCCTACGAGCAGTACTTC. This gives the protein CSANDLSYEQYF.

Note on this clonotype: A read error is the likely source, as a far larger clone sits one nucleotide away. V is TRBV7-2 and J is TRBJ2-1; 7 nucleotides agree with TRBD1. The assigned J gene may be wrong: the sequence end matches TRBJ2-5 better. The CDR3 runs to 16 residues. Germline loops: CDR1 SGHTA, CDR2 FQGNSA. The CDR3 here is CTSSLSGGYGQETQYF. The CDR3 DNA follows: TGTACCAGCAGCTTATCAGGGGGTTATGGACAAGAGACCCAGTACTTC.

This clonotype showed up many times. The rearrangement links TRBV7-2 to TRBJ2-5, with TRBD1 as a possible D gene (7 bases). Trimming took 3 bases from V and 13 from J, leaving 15 bases between them. CDR1 SGHTA and CDR2 FQGNSA come from the germline V gene. This CDR3 comprises 12 residues. The CDR3 reads CASSLGRTGLYF. The CDR3 DNA reads as TGTGCCAGCAGCTTGGGGAGGACAGGACTGTACTTC. Looking up the rest from reference TRBV7-2 and TRBJ2-5 gives the full variable domain: GAGVSQSPSNKVTEKGKDVELRCDPISGHTALYWYRQSLGQGLEFLIYFQGNSAPDKSGLPSDRFSAERTGGSVSTLTIQRTQQEDSAVYLCASSLGRTGLYFGPGTRLLVL.

This clonotype was seen ten or more times. The chain links TRBV7-2 to TRBJ2-7, with D perhaps matching TRBD1 or TRBD2 (6 bases each). CDR3 length: 15 amino acids. V was trimmed by 1 base and J by 0 bases, leaving 10 bases between them. CDR1 and CDR2 from the germline V gene are SGHTA and FQGNSA. The CDR3 DNA reads TGTGCCAGCAGCTTAGTGGGGGGCAACTCCTACGAGCAGTACTTC. It encodes CASSLVGGNSYEQYF.

There are many counts of this clonotype. This chain joins TRBV29-1 and TRBJ2-2; 9 nucleotides agree with TRBD1. V lost 6 bases to trimming and J lost 3 bases; unmatched junction nucleotides: 11. In germline, CDR1 is SQVTM, CDR2 ANQGSEA. The CDR3 has 16 amino acids. The CDR3 bases are TGCAGCGTGACGGACCTGGACAGGGGCCACACCGGGGAGCTGTTTTTT. Protein sequence: CSVTDLDRGHTGELFF.

In this sample, this clonotype turned up many times. The V call is TRBV11-2, the J call TRBJ2-5, with D uncertain. Germline loops: CDR1 SGHAT, CDR2 FQNNGV. V lost 1 base and J 1 base, leaving 10 bases between the germline ends. This CDR3 region has 15 residues. CDR3: CASSLGLTTQETQYF. The CDR3 nucleotides are TGTGCCAGCAGCTTAGGGTTGACAACCCAAGAGACCCAGTACTTC.

This clonotype came up a few times. The V gene is TRBV19, the J gene TRBJ2-5; D is ambiguous. Per germline, CDR1 LNHDA and CDR2 SQIVND (reference sequence). V lost 3 bases and J lost 5, with 13 bases in between. The CDR3 length is 14 residues. CDR3 region: CASSIWSLRETQYF. DNA for the CDR3: TGTGCCAGTAGTATCTGGTCCCTGAGGGAGACCCAGTACTTC.

This clonotype was detected ten times or more. This rearrangement joins TRBV28 to TRBJ2-7; TRBD2 might be the D (6 bases). V lost 3 bases and J 3 bases, leaving 24 bases between the germline ends. CDR1 is MDHEN and CDR2 is SYDVKM in the germline V gene. The CDR3 spans 18 residues. The CDR3 DNA is TGTGCCAGCAGTTTGGCTTTGGTGGCGGGGCCCCCTTACTACGAGCAGTACTTC. The encoded protein is CASSLALVAGPPYYEQYF.

This clonotype appeared many times. J is TRBJ2-7 and V is TRBV20-1, with TRBD2 matching over 9 bases. V lost 3 bases and J lost 9; bases outside the gene matches: 21. CDR3 length equals 17 residues. Germline assignment: CDR1 DFQATT and CDR2 SNEGSKA (reference sequence). CDR3 residues: CSASRGAGGSRNTRQYF. CDR3 in DNA: TGCAGTGCTAGTAGAGGAGCGGGAGGCTCTCGCAATACGAGGCAGTACTTC.

This clonotype was found many times. The chain couples TRBV3-1 to TRBJ2-5; no clear D gene. The CDR3 covers 14 residues. Germline V gene data show CDR1 as LGHDT and CDR2 as YNNKEL (reference sequence). V lost 1 base and J 2 bases, leaving 8 bases between the germline ends. CDR3 sequence: CASSQVMRQETQYF. The CDR3, as DNA: TGTGCCAGCAGCCAAGTTATGCGGCAAGAGACCCAGTACTTC.

This clonotype turned up a few times. The chain is built from TRBV27 and TRBJ1-4; 8 bases map to TRBD1. This CDR3 is 16 amino acids long. Unmatched junction bases numbered 10, after V lost 5 bases and J lost 5 bases. The germline gives CDR1 MNHEY, CDR2 SMNVEV (reference sequence). The CDR3, as DNA: TGTGCCAGCAGTCCCTTTGCGGCAGGGGGCAATGAAAAACTGTTTTTT. As protein: CASSPFAAGGNEKLFF.